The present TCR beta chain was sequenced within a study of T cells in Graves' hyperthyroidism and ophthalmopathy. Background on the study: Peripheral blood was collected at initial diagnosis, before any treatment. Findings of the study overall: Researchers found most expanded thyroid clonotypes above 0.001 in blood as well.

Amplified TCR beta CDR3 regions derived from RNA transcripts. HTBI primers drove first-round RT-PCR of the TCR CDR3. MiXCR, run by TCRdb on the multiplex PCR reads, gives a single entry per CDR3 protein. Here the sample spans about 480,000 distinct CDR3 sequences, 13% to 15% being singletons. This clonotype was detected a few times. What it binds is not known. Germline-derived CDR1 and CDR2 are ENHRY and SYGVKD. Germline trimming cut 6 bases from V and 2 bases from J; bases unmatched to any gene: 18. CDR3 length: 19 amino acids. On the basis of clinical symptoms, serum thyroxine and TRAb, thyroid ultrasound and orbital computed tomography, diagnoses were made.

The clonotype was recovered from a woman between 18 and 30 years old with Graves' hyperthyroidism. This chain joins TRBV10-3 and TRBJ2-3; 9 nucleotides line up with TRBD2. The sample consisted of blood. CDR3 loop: CAIRARGGPAGGTTDTQYF. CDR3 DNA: TGTGCCATCAGAGCTAGGGGAGGACCAGCGGGAGGTACCACAGATACGCAGTATTTT.